These T cell receptor beta chains were read from a single sample in a study of blood T cell repertoires in COVID-19. Clones were read by immunoSEQ multiplex PCR, and TCRdb kept only the in-frame ones, dropping some. The repertoire consists of roughly 60,000 clones, with more than 80% occurring once and the leading ten covering under 15%. Material for sequencing was peripheral blood. All receptors derive from a man at least 80 years old with acute or convalescent COVID-19. CDR3s include the opening cysteine and the closing phenylalanine or tryptophan. A D gene is named only where the DNA matches it firmly. Clone size appears in some rows only: once, few, many, or a class for an expanded clone.

.	.	TRBV27	TRBJ2-3	TGTGCCAGCAGCGCCAGGCCCACAGATACGCAGTATTTT	CASSARPTDTQYF
few	.	TRBV11-2	TRBJ1-3	TGTGCCAGCAGCGACGTAAGGGGAGGAAACACCATATATTTT	CASSDVRGGNTIYF
.	.	TRBV2	TRBJ2-3	TGTGCCAGCAGTGAAGCAGGGGGGGCTAGCACAGATACGCAGTATTTT	CASSEAGGASTDTQYF
.	TRBD2	TRBV19	TRBJ2-2	TGTGCCAGTAGTCCTTATGGACTAGCGGGGGGGACGAACACCGGGGAGCTGTTTTTT	CASSPYGLAGGTNTGELFF
.	TRBD1	TRBV11-3	TRBJ1-1	TGTGCCAGCAGCCTGGACAGGGGGCTTACTGAAGCTTTCTTT	CASSLDRGLTEAFF
.	TRBD2	TRBV5-4	TRBJ2-2	TGTGCCAGCAGCGCCTCTAGCGGGGGGGCGCCCAGGGAGCTGTTTTTT	CASSASSGGAPRELFF
.	.	TRBV7-3	TRBJ2-3	TGTGCCAGCAGCCCTAGAGCAGGGTTTGATACGCAGTATTTT	CASSPRAGFDTQYF
once	TRBD2	TRBV18	TRBJ2-7	TGTGCCAGCGCCCAGGGGACTAGCGGGGGATCCGAGCAGTACTTC	CASAQGTSGGSEQYF
.	TRBD1	TRBV3-1/TRBV3-2	TRBJ2-6	TGTGCCAGCAGTACAGGGGTCGGGGCCAACGTCCTGACTTTC	CASSTGVGANVLTF
.	.	TRBV24-1	TRBJ1-4	TGTGCCACCGAAAAACAGGGATATGAAAAACTGTTTTTT	CATEKQGYEKLFF
.	.	TRBV6-2/TRBV6-3	TRBJ2-5	TGTGCCAGCAGTAGAGGGAGCGGGCAAGAGACCCAGTACTTC	CASSRGSGQETQYF
.	TRBD2	TRBV11-2	TRBJ2-3	TGTGCCAGCAGCTACACGGGGGGGCCACCAGATACGCAGTATTTT	CASSYTGGPPDTQYF
large	.	TRBV19	TRBJ2-5	TGTGCCAGTAGCTGGACAAGCCGGGAGACCCAGTACTTC	CASSWTSRETQYF
.	.	TRBV30	TRBJ1-2	TGTGCCTGGAGTGCGGGAACTCCTAATGGCTACACCTTC	CAWSAGTPNGYTF
.	.	TRBV3-1/TRBV3-2	TRBJ1-2	TGTGCCACTTCTAAGGCGTCCGGGGGCTACACCTTC	CATSKASGGYTF
.	TRBD1	TRBV7-3	TRBJ2-1	TGTGCCAGCAGCAGTGACAGGGGTTATGAGCAGTTCTTC	CASSSDRGYEQFF
.	.	TRBV5-8	TRBJ1-2	TGTGCCAGCAGCTTGTTATCGGGAGACTCCGTTGGCTACACCTTC	CASSLLSGDSVGYTF
.	.	TRBV3-1/TRBV3-2	TRBJ1-6	TGTGCCAGCAGCCCGACAGTTAATTCACCCCTCCACTTT	CASSPTVNSPLHF
.	TRBD1	TRBV7-2	TRBJ2-7	TGTGCCAGCTCCCGGGGGGGACAGGGGAACAACGAGCAGTACTTC	CASSRGGQGNNEQYF
.	.	TRBV21-1	TRBJ2-7	TGTGCCAGCAGCAAAGGACGGCCGCTGGTAGCGGCTCAACCTCGACGGAACTCCTACGAGCAGTACTTC	CASSKGRPLVAAQPRRNSYEQYF
.	TRBD2	TRBV6-5	TRBJ2-3	TGTGCCACCGGGACTAGCAGGGTAGATACGCAGTATTTT	CATGTSRVDTQYF
once	.	TRBV4-1	TRBJ1-1	TGCGCCAGCAGCCAAGATATTCTTCGGGGGGCCAACACTGAAGCTTTCTTT	CASSQDILRGANTEAFF
.	.	TRBV9	TRBJ2-7	TGTGCCAGCAGCGCGGGGAGAAGACAGGCCCCATCCGAGCAGTACTTC	CASSAGRRQAPSEQYF
.	.	TRBV18	TRBJ2-5	TGTGCCAGCTCACCCTACCAAAGGACAGTAGCAGAGACCCAGTACTTC	CASSPYQRTVAETQYF
.	TRBD1	TRBV12-3/TRBV12-4	TRBJ2-5	TGTGCCAGCAGTTTCTCAGGGGGAGAGACCCAGTACTTC	CASSFSGGETQYF
once	TRBD1	TRBV18	TRBJ1-6	TGTGCCAGCTCACTCACTGTACAGGGGTTTGTTTCACCCCTCCACTTT	CASSLTVQGFVSPLHF
few	.	TRBV5-1	TRBJ2-5	TGCGCCAGCAGCCTGACACAAGAGACCCAGTACTTC	CASSLTQETQYF
.	TRBD2	TRBV9	TRBJ2-1	TGTGCCAGCAGCCTTAAGGGTTCGGGGGGAAACAATGAGCAGTTCTTC	CASSLKGSGGNNEQFF
once	.	TRBV3-1/TRBV3-2	TRBJ1-3	TGTGCCAGCAGCCAATGGGTTGGGCAATCAGGGAACACCATATATTTT	CASSQWVGQSGNTIYF
.	TRBD2	TRBV7-2	TRBJ2-7	TGTGCCAGCAGCGGGCGAACTAGCGAATCCTACGAGCAGTACTTC	CASSGRTSESYEQYF
.	TRBD1	TRBV14	TRBJ1-1	TGTGCCAGCAGCCGAGACAGGGCCGAAGCTTTCTTT	CASSRDRAEAFF
medium-sized	TRBD1	TRBV6-4	TRBJ1-5	TGTGCCAGCAGCCCCGACAGGGGCCAGCCCCAGCATTTT	CASSPDRGQPQHF
few	TRBD1	TRBV5-1	TRBJ2-2	TGCGCCAGCAGCTTTGGGGACAGTAGTTTCACCGGGGAGCTGTTTTTT	CASSFGDSSFTGELFF
.	TRBD1	TRBV6-5	TRBJ1-5	TGTGCCAGCCAGGGACAGGGAGGGCAGCCCCAGCATTTT	CASQGQGGQPQHF
few	TRBD1	TRBV19	TRBJ1-1	TGTGCCAGTAGTTTTCGACAGGGGGCGCAAACTGAAGCTTTCTTT	CASSFRQGAQTEAFF
.	TRBD1	TRBV29-1	TRBJ1-1	TGCAGCGCCCGCGTAGGGCTACAGGGGTGGAGCACTGAAGCTTTCTTT	CSARVGLQGWSTEAFF
once	TRBD2	TRBV11-3	TRBJ2-3	TGTGCCAGCAGTTTGATAGCGGGGGGCCGGACAGATACGCAGTATTTT	CASSLIAGGRTDTQYF
.	.	TRBV7-9	TRBJ2-5	TGTGCCAGCAGACCCGACGGGACTGGAGAGACCCAGTACTTC	CASRPDGTGETQYF
few	.	TRBV11-2	TRBJ1-2	TGTGCCAGCAGCTTCGGACAGACCAACTATGGCTACACCTTC	CASSFGQTNYGYTF
.	.	TRBV6-4	TRBJ1-4	TGTGCCAGCATTCGTCGGTTCGGGGAAAAACTGTTTTTT	CASIRRFGEKLFF
.	.	TRBV24-1	TRBJ1-2	TGTGCCACCGCTTTGGGCGGCGGGGGCGACTATGGCTACACCTTC	CATALGGGGDYGYTF
.	TRBD1	TRBV6-6	TRBJ1-5	TGTGCCAGCAGGGATCAGACAGGGGGCCAGCCCCAGCATTTT	CASRDQTGGQPQHF
.	TRBD2	TRBV7-3	TRBJ2-5	TGTGCCAGCAGCGGCAGCGGGGGGGCCCGGGAGACCCAGTACTTC	CASSGSGGARETQYF
.	TRBD1	TRBV7-9	TRBJ2-7	TGTGCCACCAACCGGGACAGGGACTCCTACGAGCAGTACTTC	CATNRDRDSYEQYF
once	TRBD1	TRBV7-8	TRBJ1-5	TGTGCCAGCAGCTCCAGGACAGGGCCCCGCAATCAGCCCCAGCATTTT	CASSSRTGPRNQPQHF
.	TRBD2	TRBV2	TRBJ2-2	TGTGCCGGAAAGAGCGGGGAGAACACCGGGGAGCTGTTTTTT	CAGKSGENTGELFF
.	.	TRBV5-4	TRBJ2-4	TGTGCCAGCAGTTACTCGGAGGCCAAAAACATTCAGTACTTC	CASSYSEAKNIQYF
.	.	TRBV11-2	TRBJ2-5	TGTGCCAGCAGCCTTGACCGCGCAGGGCAGTCCCAAGAGACCCAGTACTTC	CASSLDRAGQSQETQYF
.	.	TRBV18	TRBJ1-4	TGTGCCAGCTCACCAGGCGGTGGAGAAAAACTGTTTTTT	CASSPGGGEKLFF
once	.	TRBV3-1/TRBV3-2	TRBJ1-1	TGTGCCAGCAGCCAGGCCGGGACAAGGGCTCCTGAAGCTTTCTTT	CASSQAGTRAPEAFF